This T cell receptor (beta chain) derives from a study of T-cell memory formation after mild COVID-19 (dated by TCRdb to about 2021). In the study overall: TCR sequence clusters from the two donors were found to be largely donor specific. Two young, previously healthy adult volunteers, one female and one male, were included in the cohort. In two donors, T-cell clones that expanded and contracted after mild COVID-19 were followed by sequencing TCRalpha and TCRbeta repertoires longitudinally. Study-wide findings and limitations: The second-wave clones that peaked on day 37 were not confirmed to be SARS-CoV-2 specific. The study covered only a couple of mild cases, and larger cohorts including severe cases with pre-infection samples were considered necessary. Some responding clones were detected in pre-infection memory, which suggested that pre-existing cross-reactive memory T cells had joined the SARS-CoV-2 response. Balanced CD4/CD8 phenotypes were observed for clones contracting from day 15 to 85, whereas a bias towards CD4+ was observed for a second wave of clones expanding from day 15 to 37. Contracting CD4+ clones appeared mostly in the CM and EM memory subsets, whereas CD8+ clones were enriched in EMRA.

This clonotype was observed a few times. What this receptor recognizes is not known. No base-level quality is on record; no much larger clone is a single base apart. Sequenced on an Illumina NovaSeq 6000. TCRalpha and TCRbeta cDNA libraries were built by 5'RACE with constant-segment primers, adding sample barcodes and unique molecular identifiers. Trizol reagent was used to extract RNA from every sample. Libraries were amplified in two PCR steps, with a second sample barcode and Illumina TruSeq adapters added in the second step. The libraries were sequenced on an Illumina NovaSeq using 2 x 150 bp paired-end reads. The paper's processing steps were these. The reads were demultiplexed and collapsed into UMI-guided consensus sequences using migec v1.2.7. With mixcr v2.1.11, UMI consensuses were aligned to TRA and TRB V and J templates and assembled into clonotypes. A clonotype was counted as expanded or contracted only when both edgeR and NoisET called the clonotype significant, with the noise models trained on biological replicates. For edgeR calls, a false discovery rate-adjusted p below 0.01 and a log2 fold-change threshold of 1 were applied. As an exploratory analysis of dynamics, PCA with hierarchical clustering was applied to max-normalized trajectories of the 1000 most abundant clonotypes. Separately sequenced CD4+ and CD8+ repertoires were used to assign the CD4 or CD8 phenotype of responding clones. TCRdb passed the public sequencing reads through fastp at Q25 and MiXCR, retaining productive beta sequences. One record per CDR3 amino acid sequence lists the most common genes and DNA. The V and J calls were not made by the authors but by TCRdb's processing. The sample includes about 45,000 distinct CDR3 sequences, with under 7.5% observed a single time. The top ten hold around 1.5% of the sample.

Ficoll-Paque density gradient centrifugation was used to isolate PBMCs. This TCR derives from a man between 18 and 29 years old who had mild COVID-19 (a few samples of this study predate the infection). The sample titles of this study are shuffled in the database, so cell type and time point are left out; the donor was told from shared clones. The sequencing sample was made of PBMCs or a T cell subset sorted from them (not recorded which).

The CDR3 reads CASRFAGIQETQYF. The nucleotide sequence reads TGCGCCAGCAGATTTGCGGGGATTCAAGAGACCCAGTACTTC. The chain employs TRBV5-1 and TRBJ2-5; perhaps TRBD2 is the D gene, with 6 bases matching. The germline V gene yields SGHRS for CDR1 and YFSETQ for CDR2. Including the terminal cysteine and phenylalanine, the CDR3 comprises 14 residues. The read is trimmed to its CDR3 DNA, 42 bases read in frame from base 1. The junction shows trimming of 5 bases on V and 2 bases on J, plus 13 bases between the germline ends.